One sample yielded the 27 T cell receptor beta chains listed below, sequenced in a study of cytomegalovirus exposure and HLA in healthy donors. The table came from immunoSEQ multiplex PCR; TCRdb's copy has only in-frame clones and leaves some out. The sample holds under 250,000 clones; around four fifths are singletons and the top ten take 5.5% to 6.5%. The sequencing sample was made of PBMCs. The receptors here all came from a woman aged 18-29 years in good health and CMV-seronegative.

The chain employs TRBV9 and TRBJ2-7; no clear D gene. Looked up from germline, CDR1 is SGDLS and CDR2 is YYNGEE. The length of the CDR3 is 14 residues. Deletions cut 0 bases from V and 2 bases from J, with 9 bases between. CDR3 nucleotides: TGTGCCAGCAGCGTAGCGGTTACCGCCTACGAGCAGTACTTC. It codes for CASSVAVTAYEQYF.

This clone has more than one count but fewer than ten. The chain links TRBV28 to TRBJ1-2; D is perhaps TRBD1 (5 bases). The germline gives CDR1 MDHEN, CDR2 SYDVKM. The CDR3 is made up of 14 amino acids. Trimming left V 7 bases short and J 1 base short, with 13 bases between. Here the CDR3 DNA reads TGTGCCAGCACCCCAGGGATCATTAACTATGGCTACACCTTC. Amino acids: CASTPGIINYGYTF.

The chain joins TRBV13 to TRBJ2-7, with 10 bases that match TRBD2. The germline CDR1 and CDR2 sequences are PRHDT and FYEKMQ (reference sequence). This CDR3 is 16 amino acids long. The V and J ends lost 3 bases and 2 bases, in that order; junction bases with no gene match: 7. This CDR3 reads CASSFILAGDTYEQYF. The CDR3 DNA reads TGTGCCAGCAGCTTCATTCTAGCGGGGGATACCTACGAGCAGTACTTC.

The rearrangement joins TRBV28 to TRBJ2-2; no definite D call. V shed 1 base and J shed 1 base, with 10 bases lying between them. Germline CDR1 is MDHEN and CDR2 is SYDVKM. This CDR3 comprises 16 residues. The CDR3 DNA sequence: TGTGCCAGCAGTTTATCGTTACTGTTGAACACCGGGGAGCTGTTTTTT. This translates into CASSLSLLLNTGELFF.

The CDR3 region has the DNA TGTGCCAGCGGGCGGGCCATTGGCACTGAAGCTTTCTTT. The encoded protein is CASGRAIGTEAFF. V and J are TRBV27 and TRBJ1-1; no definite D call. Germline V gene lookup returns CDR1 MNHEY and CDR2 SMNVEV (reference sequence). Trimming left V 8 bases short and J 4 bases short, with 14 bases between. CDR3 length: 13 amino acids.

The V call is TRBV5-1, the J call TRBJ2-3; the match to TRBD1 covers 7 bases. The junction had 10 bases not matched to a gene; V was cut back by 4 bases and J by 2 bases. The CDR3 consists of 16 residues. Germline V gene sequence: CDR1 SGHRS, CDR2 YFSETQ. The CDR3 spells CASSPGQRPNTDTQYF. Here the CDR3 DNA reads TGCGCCAGCAGCCCGGGACAGAGGCCCAACACAGATACGCAGTATTTT. The full variable domain, completed using reference TRBV5-1 and TRBJ2-3, is KAGVTQTPRYLIKTRGQQVTLSCSPISGHRSVSWYQQTPGQGLQFLFEYFSETQRNKGNFPGRFSGRQFSNSRSEMNVSTLELGDSALYLCASSPGQRPNTDTQYFGPGTRLTVL.

This rearrangement joins TRBV5-1 to TRBJ1-1, with D uncertain. V gave up 0 bases and J gave up 3 bases, with 6 bases separating them. The CDR3 totals 13 residues. The germline V gene encodes CDR1 SGHRS and CDR2 YFSETQ. The CDR3 protein is CASSLAADTEAFF. In DNA form, the CDR3 reads TGCGCCAGCAGCTTGGCCGCCGACACTGAAGCTTTCTTT.

The genes are TRBV9 and TRBJ2-5, with 9 bases aligning to TRBD1. The CDR3 runs to 15 residues. Trimming took 3 bases from V and 5 from J; bases not matched to a gene: 8. Germline V lookup: CDR1 SGDLS, CDR2 YYNGEE. CDR3 amino acids: CASSARQGGAETQYF. CDR3 in DNA: TGTGCCAGCAGCGCCCGACAGGGGGGCGCGGAGACCCAGTACTTC.

The J gene is TRBJ1-3, the V gene TRBV18, with TRBD1 identical over 7 bases. The junction had 7 bases not matched to a gene; V was cut back by 5 bases and J by 0 bases. CDR3 length: 16 residues. CDR1 and CDR2 (germline): KGHSH, LQKENI. The CDR3 DNA reads TGTGCCAGCTCAAAGGACAGGACCGACTCTGGAAACACCATATATTTT. It yields the protein CASSKDRTDSGNTIYF.

This clone was picked up one time. This sequence joins TRBV5-1 and TRBJ2-6; D is undetermined. Germline V CDR1 and CDR2: SGHRS, YFSETQ. There are 16 residues in the CDR3. Trimming left V 5 bases short and J 0 bases short, with 12 bases between. CDR3 region: CASSTGSLSGANVLTF. The CDR3 DNA follows: TGCGCCAGCAGTACCGGATCCCTCTCTGGGGCCAACGTCCTGACTTTC.

This rearrangement joins TRBV7-3 to TRBJ2-1; 10 nucleotides agree with TRBD2. The CDR3 contains 15 residues. The germline gives CDR1 SGHTA, CDR2 FQGTGA. J lost 4 bases, V lost 5 bases, and 5 bases had no gene match. Written as DNA, the CDR3 is TGTGCCAGCAGCCCGAGCGGGGGGGCGTACAATGAGCAGTTCTTC. Translated, it gives CASSPSGGAYNEQFF.

The chain joins TRBV6-1 to TRBJ1-1; TRBD1 is a possible D gene (5 bases). V lost 1 base to trimming and J lost 11 bases, with 17 bases between them. The CDR3 is 14 residues long. Germline assignment: CDR1 MNHNS and CDR2 SASEGT. Here the CDR3 reads CASSEGRGVLGAFF. CDR3 sequence (DNA): TGTGCCAGCAGTGAAGGAAGGGGAGTGCTCGGGGCTTTCTTT.

In this sample, this clone turned up a few times. The gene calls are TRBV28 and TRBJ1-5, with TRBD1 matching over 7 bases. Looked up from germline, CDR1 is MDHEN and CDR2 is SYDVKM. CDR3 length: 16 amino acids. V lost 9 bases and J lost 3; bases outside the gene matches: 14. The CDR3 region has the DNA TGTGCCAGTCAAACACAGAACAGGGGCAACAATCAGCCCCAGCATTTT. This encodes CASQTQNRGNNQPQHF.

The chain links TRBV6-6 to TRBJ1-2, with TRBD1 as a possible D gene (5 bases). This CDR3 region has 14 residues. The germline gives CDR1 MNHNY, CDR2 SVGAGI (reference sequence). V was cut by 0 bases and J by 3 bases, with 8 bases left in between. The CDR3 region is CASSYSQEDYGYTF. Here the CDR3 DNA reads TGTGCCAGCAGTTACTCACAGGAGGACTATGGCTACACCTTC.

Only a few counts were recorded for this clone. This chain connects TRBV11-2 to TRBJ1-1, with D hard to call. The CDR3 totals 15 residues. V was clipped by 5 bases and J by 5 bases, with 18 bases between them. Germline loops: CDR1 SGHAT, CDR2 FQNNGV. CDR3 in DNA: TGTGCCAGCAGCCTCCCCCACGGTGGGAGGACTGAAGCTTTCTTT. Its translation is CASSLPHGGRTEAFF. The whole variable domain, filled in from reference TRBV11-2 and TRBJ1-1, reads EAGVAQSPRYKIIEKRQSVAFWCNPISGHATLYWYQQILGQGPKLLIQFQNNGVVDDSQLPKDRFSAERLKGVDSTLKIQPAKLEDSAVYLCASSLPHGGRTEAFFGQGTRLTVV.

V usage is TRBV2 and J usage is TRBJ1-3; D uncertain. The CDR3 has 16 residues. Germline CDR1 and CDR2: SNHLY and FYNNEI. Trimming left V 6 bases short and J 0 bases short, with 15 bases between. This CDR3 is CASRPPGTDSGNTIYF. CDR3 nucleotides: TGTGCCAGCAGGCCCCCGGGAACAGACTCTGGAAACACCATATATTTT.

This clone was counted once. The V gene is TRBV2, the J gene TRBJ2-5; no reliable D call. V lost 4 bases and J lost 4, with 7 bases in between. This CDR3 has 12 amino acids. Germline V gene lookup returns CDR1 SNHLY and CDR2 FYNNEI. The CDR3 reads CASSGTRETQYF. The CDR3 bases are TGTGCCAGCAGTGGGACGCGAGAGACCCAGTACTTC.

In this sample, this clone turned up a few times. This chain connects TRBV29-1 to TRBJ1-1; D uncertain. V shed 7 bases and J shed 1 base, with 10 bases lying between them. Germline loops: CDR1 SQVTM, CDR2 ANQGSEA. This CDR3 region has 12 residues. The CDR3 nucleotides read TGCAGCGCCAACGGTGGGAACACTGAAGCTTTCTTT. It encodes CSANGGNTEAFF.

The chain uses TRBV5-1 and TRBJ1-2, with D hard to call. The V gene's germline CDR1 is SGHRS and CDR2 YFSETQ. The CDR3 loop spans 14 amino acids. The germline V and J ends were trimmed by 0 bases and 4 bases, with 10 bases remaining between them. CDR3 loop: CASSLGGLGYGYTF. The CDR3 DNA follows: TGCGCCAGCAGCTTGGGCGGACTGGGCTATGGCTACACCTTC.

The rearrangement links TRBV2 to TRBJ1-1; the match to TRBD1 covers 7 bases. The CDR3 is 13 residues long. Germline V gene lookup returns CDR1 SNHLY and CDR2 FYNNEI. Trimming cost V 7 bases and J 5 bases; bases outside gene matches: 7. The CDR3 spells CASILAGGTEAFF. In DNA form, the CDR3 reads TGTGCCAGCATCCTAGCAGGGGGTACTGAAGCTTTCTTT. Supplemented by reference TRBV2 and TRBJ1-1, the full variable domain reads EPEVTQTPSHQVTQMGQEVILRCVPISNHLYFYWYRQILGQKVEFLVSFYNNEISEKSEIFDDQFSVERPDGSNFTLKIRSTKLEDSAMYFCASILAGGTEAFFGQGTRLTVV.

The rearrangement uses TRBV19 and TRBJ2-3; TRBD1 or TRBD2 may be the D gene (5 bases each). Trimming took off 6 bases at V and 4 bases at J, with 17 bases between the two ends. Germline-derived CDR1 and CDR2 are LNHDA and SQIVND (reference sequence). The CDR3 extends over 15 amino acids. The CDR3 reads CASRPGRWVADTQYF. The CDR3 DNA follows: TGTGCCAGTAGGCCGGGACGCTGGGTGGCAGATACGCAGTATTTT.

The gene calls are TRBV7-9 and TRBJ1-1; 12 bases fit TRBD1. V was clipped by 5 bases and J by 6 bases; unmatched bases: 7. The germline gives CDR1 SEHNR, CDR2 FQNEAQ (reference sequence). The CDR3 totals 15 residues. The CDR3 DNA is TGTGCCAGCAGCGTCTCCGGGACAGGGGGCGCTGAAGCTTTCTTT. Translation gives CASSVSGTGGAEAFF.

The chain is built from TRBV29-1 and TRBJ1-2, with D maybe TRBD1 (5 bases). V lost 5 bases and J lost 7, with 26 bases in between. CDR3 length: 16 residues. Germline CDR1 is SQVTM and CDR2 is ANQGSEA. CDR3 amino acids: CSVYPKGIRAPGGYTF. CDR3 bases: TGCAGCGTTTACCCAAAGGGGATCCGGGCACCGGGTGGCTACACCTTC.

This chain links TRBV30 with TRBJ1-4, with D perhaps matching TRBD1 (5 bases). Germline CDR1 is GTSNPN and CDR2 is SVGIG (reference sequence). The CDR3 loop spans 15 amino acids. The ends were cut back, 0 bases at V and 8 bases at J, with 16 bases in the middle. This CDR3 reads CAWSVYQGWREKLFF. CDR3 nucleotide sequence: TGTGCCTGGAGTGTCTACCAGGGATGGCGGGAAAAACTGTTTTTT.

A note on this clone: A junction boundary mismatches the germline segment, possibly from a read error. The chain carries TRBV29-1 and TRBJ1-4, with 8 bases matching TRBD1. The length of the CDR3 is 13 residues. The germline V gene has CDR1 SQVTM and CDR2 ANQGSEA. The CDR3 loop reads CSVERDRNEKLFF. CDR3 nucleotide sequence: TGCAGCGTTGAAAGGGACAGGAATGAAAAACTATTTTTT.

The genes are TRBV6-5 and TRBJ1-3; D unclear. From germline, CDR1 is MNHEY and CDR2 SVGAGI. This CDR3 spans 13 amino acids. Trimming removed 6 bases from V and 0 bases from J, with 6 bases in between. CDR3 coding DNA: TGTGCCAGCAGCCAAAACTCTGGAAACACCATATATTTT. Its translation: CASSQNSGNTIYF.

The chain carries TRBV28 and TRBJ1-1; no reliable D call. Per the germline V gene, CDR1 is MDHEN and CDR2 is SYDVKM. This CDR3 is 14 amino acids long. Trimming removed 7 bases from V and 2 bases from J, with 14 bases in between. CDR3 amino acids: CASTLVGGNTEAFF. The CDR3 DNA sequence: TGTGCCAGCACCCTGGTGGGAGGAAACACTGAAGCTTTCTTT.